The rows below give T cell receptor beta chains drawn from one sample of a study of PD-1 blockade in classical Hodgkin lymphoma. Sequencing was performed with immunoSEQ multiplex PCR; in TCRdb, only in-frame clones are kept and a portion is missing. The sample has around 20,000 clones; approximately 83% are singletons. The sample comprised CD4+ T cells from blood. Receptors were obtained from a human donor with classical Hodgkin lymphoma. Each CDR3 is given with its conserved first and last residue. D genes are given only for firm matches. Clone size is not always given. Where it is, it says once, few, many or a class for expanded clones.

D gene: .
CDR3 length: 16
V gene: TRBV7-8
J gene: TRBJ2-1
clone size: .
CDR3 protein: CASSLRQGGFINEQFF
CDR3 DNA: TGTGCCAGCAGCTTACGGCAGGGAGGATTCATCAATGAGCAGTTCTTC

D gene: .
CDR3 length: 14
V gene: TRBV27
J gene: TRBJ2-7
clone size: .
CDR3 protein: CASSLQWGEDEQYF
CDR3 DNA: TGTGCCAGCAGTCTTCAGTGGGGGGAGGACGAGCAGTACTTC

D gene: TRBD1
CDR3 length: 16
V gene: TRBV7-8
J gene: TRBJ1-1
clone size: .
CDR3 protein: CASSYAATGVYTEAFF
CDR3 DNA: TGTGCCAGCAGCTATGCCGCGACAGGGGTATACACTGAAGCTTTCTTT

D gene: TRBD2
CDR3 length: 16
V gene: TRBV6-1
J gene: TRBJ2-1
clone size: .
CDR3 protein: CASSEYLGLGYNEQFF
CDR3 DNA: TGTGCCAGCAGTGAATATCTGGGACTAGGCTACAATGAGCAGTTCTTC

D gene: .
CDR3 length: 14
V gene: TRBV5-4
J gene: TRBJ2-1
clone size: .
CDR3 protein: CASSLPTGYNEQFF
CDR3 DNA: TGTGCCAGCAGCCTGCCGACCGGTTACAATGAGCAGTTCTTC

D gene: .
CDR3 length: 14
V gene: TRBV10-3
J gene: TRBJ2-7
clone size: .
CDR3 protein: CAISRDATSYEQYF
CDR3 DNA: TGTGCCATCAGTAGGGACGCGACTTCCTACGAGCAGTACTTC

D gene: .
CDR3 length: 14
V gene: TRBV7-8
J gene: TRBJ2-1
clone size: .
CDR3 protein: CASSLGDRSYEQFF
CDR3 DNA: TGTGCCAGCAGCCTAGGCGACCGCAGCTATGAGCAGTTCTTC

D gene: TRBD1
CDR3 length: 15
V gene: TRBV6-1
J gene: TRBJ1-3
clone size: .
CDR3 protein: CASTRDRGSGNTIYF
CDR3 DNA: TGTGCCAGCACGCGGGACAGGGGGTCTGGAAACACCATATATTTT

D gene: .
CDR3 length: 13
V gene: TRBV19
J gene: TRBJ2-7
clone size: .
CDR3 protein: CASNRADSYEQYF
CDR3 DNA: TGTGCCAGTAATCGAGCCGACTCCTACGAGCAGTACTTC

D gene: .
CDR3 length: 12
V gene: TRBV29-1
J gene: TRBJ2-1
clone size: .
CDR3 protein: CSVHGTYNEQFF
CDR3 DNA: TGCAGCGTCCACGGGACCTACAATGAGCAGTTCTTC

D gene: TRBD2
CDR3 length: 10
V gene: TRBV14
J gene: TRBJ2-7
clone size: .
CDR3 protein: CQVREGELRF
CDR3 DNA: TGCCAAGTAAGGGAGGGAGAACTGCGCTTC

D gene: .
CDR3 length: 13
V gene: TRBV5-1
J gene: TRBJ1-1
clone size: .
CDR3 protein: CASSFGPNTEAFF
CDR3 DNA: TGCGCCAGCAGCTTTGGGCCTAACACTGAAGCTTTCTTT

D gene: TRBD1
CDR3 length: 14
V gene: TRBV2
J gene: TRBJ2-3
clone size: .
CDR3 protein: CAANRGHLSDTQYF
CDR3 DNA: TGTGCCGCAAACAGGGGGCATCTTTCAGATACGCAGTATTTT

D gene: TRBD1
CDR3 length: 13
V gene: TRBV5-1
J gene: TRBJ1-1
clone size: .
CDR3 protein: CASSQGQAAEAFF
CDR3 DNA: TGCGCCAGCAGCCAGGGACAGGCGGCTGAAGCTTTCTTT

D gene: .
CDR3 length: 13
V gene: TRBV25-1
J gene: TRBJ2-3
clone size: .
CDR3 protein: CASSAAGTDTQYF
CDR3 DNA: TGTGCCAGCAGTGCGGCAGGCACAGATACGCAGTATTTT

D gene: .
CDR3 length: 12
V gene: TRBV4-2
J gene: TRBJ1-1
clone size: few
CDR3 protein: CASSHGASEAFF
CDR3 DNA: TGTGCCAGCAGCCACGGGGCTTCTGAAGCTTTCTTT

D gene: TRBD1
CDR3 length: 14
V gene: TRBV27
J gene: TRBJ1-1
clone size: .
CDR3 protein: CASRTTGVVTEAFF
CDR3 DNA: TGTGCCAGCAGAACAACAGGGGTAGTAACTGAAGCTTTCTTT

D gene: .
CDR3 length: 14
V gene: TRBV6-1
J gene: TRBJ1-1
clone size: once
CDR3 protein: CASSEQTSPGEAFF
CDR3 DNA: TGTGCCAGCAGTGAACAAACCTCACCGGGGGAAGCTTTCTTT

D gene: .
CDR3 length: 18
V gene: TRBV5-6
J gene: TRBJ2-7
clone size: .
CDR3 protein: CASSTAAKIQVASYEQYF
CDR3 DNA: TGTGCCAGCAGCACGGCCGCAAAGATACAGGTTGCGTCCTACGAGCAGTACTTC

D gene: TRBD2
CDR3 length: 14
V gene: TRBV19
J gene: TRBJ2-7
clone size: .
CDR3 protein: CASGAGVHYGEQYF
CDR3 DNA: TGTGCCAGTGGTGCGGGAGTTCACTACGGGGAGCAGTACTTC

D gene: .
CDR3 length: 16
V gene: TRBV28
J gene: TRBJ2-3
clone size: .
CDR3 protein: CASSLGINWGTDTQYF
CDR3 DNA: TGTGCCAGCAGTTTAGGGATAAATTGGGGCACAGATACGCAGTATTTT

D gene: .
CDR3 length: 16
V gene: TRBV28
J gene: TRBJ1-3
clone size: .
CDR3 protein: CASRENRAPSGNTIYF
CDR3 DNA: TGTGCCAGCAGGGAAAACAGGGCTCCCTCTGGAAACACCATATATTTT

D gene: .
CDR3 length: 14
V gene: TRBV28
J gene: TRBJ1-2
clone size: .
CDR3 protein: CASSRDLTDYGYTF
CDR3 DNA: TGTGCCAGCAGTCGCGACTTGACAGACTATGGCTACACCTTC